The table lists the clone carrying this T cell receptor beta chain with a count of one. The data were taken from a study of yellow fever vaccine responses in identical twins. Using its own MiXCR run on the RT-PCR reads, TCRdb lists one record per CDR3 protein. Of some 10,000 distinct CDR3 sequences listed, 77% are singletons. The germline V gene has CDR1 SEHNR and CDR2 FQNEAQ (reference sequence). With V trimmed by 4 bases and J by 5 bases, 8 bases remained unmatched. The CDR3 runs 14 residues. Sequenced here: T cells from blood (PBMCs), unsorted or a sorted subset (not recorded which), sampled before or after yellow fever vaccination (not recorded which). This receptor was obtained from a woman aged 18-29 years who received the yellow fever vaccine. The rearrangement links TRBV7-9 to TRBJ2-7; TRBD1 matches at 7 bases. CDR3 sequence reads: CASSSVYRGNEQYF. DNA of the CDR3: TGTGCCAGCAGCTCCGTGTACAGGGGCAACGAGCAGTACTTC.